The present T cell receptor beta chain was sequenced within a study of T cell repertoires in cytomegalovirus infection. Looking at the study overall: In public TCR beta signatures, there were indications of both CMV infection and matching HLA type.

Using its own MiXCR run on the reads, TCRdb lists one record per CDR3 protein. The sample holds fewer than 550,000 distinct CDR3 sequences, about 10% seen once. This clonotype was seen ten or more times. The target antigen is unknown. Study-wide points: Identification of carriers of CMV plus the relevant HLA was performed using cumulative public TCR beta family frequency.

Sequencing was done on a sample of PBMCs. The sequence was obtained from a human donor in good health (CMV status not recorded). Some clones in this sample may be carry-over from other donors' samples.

The CDR3 sequence: CASSQGRPLNNSPLHF. The CDR3 DNA is TGTGCCAGCAGCCAAGGTCGCCCACTGAATAATTCACCCCTCCACTTT. The V and J genes are TRBV7-8 and TRBJ1-6; D is ambiguous. Germline V CDR1 and CDR2: SGHVS, FQNEAQ. The CDR3 consists of 16 residues. V was cut by 5 bases and J by 5 bases, with 16 bases left in between.